One and the same sample provided the 13 T cell receptor beta chains below, sequenced in a study of blood T cell repertoires in COVID-19. Some clones are missing from TCRdb's copy, which holds only in-frame ones; the method was immunoSEQ multiplex PCR. This table holds roughly 190,000 clones, about 86% found once. The sequencing input was peripheral blood. These TCRs come from a human donor with acute or convalescent COVID-19. The donor label of this sample is uncertain.

The V gene is TRBV2, the J gene TRBJ2-5; D is possibly TRBD1 (6 bases). V was clipped by 7 bases and J by 2 bases, with 14 bases between them. The CDR3 length is 14 residues. Germline loops: CDR1 SNHLY, CDR2 FYNNEI. The CDR3 DNA follows: TGTGCCAGCACCCAGGGGACCCGACAAGAGACCCAGTACTTC. Translation gives CASTQGTRQETQYF. Filled out from reference TRBV2 and TRBJ2-5, the complete variable domain reads EPEVTQTPSHQVTQMGQEVILRCVPISNHLYFYWYRQILGQKVEFLVSFYNNEISEKSEIFDDQFSVERPDGSNFTLKIRSTKLEDSAMYFCASTQGTRQETQYFGPGTRLLVL.

This clone has a handful of counts. This sequence joins TRBV6-5 and TRBJ1-1; maybe TRBD1 (5 bases). V was cut by 6 bases and J by 5 bases, with 19 bases left in between. Germline assignment: CDR1 MNHEY and CDR2 SVGAGI. This CDR3 comprises 15 residues. The DNA of the CDR3 is TGTGCCAGCAGACCTCCAATGGGGGGGGGAACTGAAGCTTTCTTT. Its protein product is CASRPPMGGGTEAFF.

The chain carries TRBV4-1 and TRBJ2-3; a weak D match, TRBD1 (7 bases). The germline V and J ends were trimmed by 1 base and 6 bases, with 20 bases remaining between them. Germline CDR1 reads MGHRA; CDR2 reads YSYEKL. The CDR3 is 17 amino acids. The chain's CDR3 is CASSQVRTPRGEDTQYF. The CDR3 coding sequence is TGCGCCAGCAGCCAAGTCCGGACTCCCAGGGGGGAGGATACGCAGTATTTT.

This clone has more than one count but fewer than ten. The chain uses TRBV6-5 and TRBJ1-2; 8 bases are shared with TRBD1. V lost 5 bases, J lost 3 bases, and 8 bases stayed unmatched. CDR1 is MNHEY and CDR2 is SVGAGI in the germline V gene. The CDR3 totals 15 residues. The CDR3 loop is CASSLQDRVDYGYTF. In DNA form, the CDR3 reads TGTGCCAGCAGTCTTCAGGACAGGGTGGACTATGGCTACACCTTC.

This CDR3 is CASSLGQSNQPQHF. The CDR3 bases are TGTGCCAGCAGCTTAGGACAGAGTAATCAGCCCCAGCATTTT. The rearrangement links TRBV7-2 to TRBJ1-5; tentatively, D is TRBD1 (5 bases). V lost 1 base to trimming and J lost 4 bases, with 8 bases between them. The CDR3 covers 14 residues. Germline V lookup: CDR1 SGHTA, CDR2 FQGNSA.

This clone was detected only once. V and J are TRBV5-6 and TRBJ2-4, with 14 bases aligning to TRBD2. CDR1 is SGHDT and CDR2 is YYEEEE in the germline V gene. With V trimmed by 4 bases and J by 4 bases, 4 bases remained unmatched. This CDR3 spans 16 amino acids. The CDR3 DNA reads as TGTGCCAGCAGCCAAGGGACTAGCGGGGGTAAAAACATTCAGTACTTC. This encodes CASSQGTSGGKNIQYF.

J is TRBJ2-2 and V is TRBV18, with 9 bases lining up with TRBD1. This CDR3 spans 18 amino acids. Per the germline V gene, CDR1 is KGHSH and CDR2 is LQKENI. The V segment lost 6 bases and the J segment 1 base; nucleotides outside the gene matches: 12. The CDR3 DNA is TGTGCCAGCTCCCTCTTTGACATGGGACAGGGGAACACCGGGGAGCTGTTTTTT. Its translation is CASSLFDMGQGNTGELFF. The full variable domain, rest sourced from reference TRBV18 and TRBJ2-2, is NAGVMQNPRHLVRRRGQEARLRCSPMKGHSHVYWYRQLPEEGLKFMVYLQKENIIDESGMPKERFSAEFPKEGPSILRIQQVVRGDSAAYFCASSLFDMGQGNTGELFFGEGSRLTVL.

This chain connects TRBV2 to TRBJ2-2, with D unresolved. The CDR3 runs to 14 residues. The V gene's germline CDR1 is SNHLY and CDR2 FYNNEI. Trimming removed 6 bases from V and 0 bases from J, with 8 bases in between. Written as DNA, the CDR3 is TGTGCCAGCAGAGAACAAACGAACACCGGGGAGCTGTTTTTT. It yields the protein CASREQTNTGELFF.

The chain carries TRBV5-1 and TRBJ2-7; D is possibly TRBD2 (5 bases). Germline CDR1 and CDR2: SGHRS and YFSETQ. CDR3 length: 13 residues. Trimming left V 4 bases short and J 3 bases short, with 11 bases between. CDR3 in amino acids: CASSQTGSYEQYF. The DNA for the CDR3 is TGCGCCAGCAGCCAGACGGGGAGCTACGAGCAGTACTTC.

This chain joins TRBV9 and TRBJ1-1, with unresolved D. Germline assignment: CDR1 SGDLS and CDR2 YYNGEE. V lost 2 bases, J lost 1 base, and 12 bases lay in between. The CDR3 loop spans 15 amino acids. The CDR3 coding sequence is TGTGCCAGCAGCGTCCACGGGTCTCGGAACACTGAAGCTTTCTTT. Amino acid sequence: CASSVHGSRNTEAFF.

CDR3 DNA: TGTGCCAGCAGTGAACGACAGGGCGGGCATGAGCAGTTCTTC. Its protein is CASSERQGGHEQFF. The chain carries TRBV6-1 and TRBJ2-1; 7 bases line up with TRBD1. This CDR3 contains 14 residues. Trimming took 2 bases from V and 8 from J; bases not matched to a gene: 6. CDR1 is MNHNS and CDR2 is SASEGT in the germline V gene.

The CDR3 loop is CASSALAGVSNEQFF. CDR3 nucleotide sequence: TGTGCCAGTAGTGCACTAGCGGGCGTTTCCAATGAGCAGTTCTTC. The genes are TRBV19 and TRBJ2-1; 9 bases are a match to TRBD2. Per germline, CDR1 LNHDA and CDR2 SQIVND (reference sequence). J gave up 6 bases and V 5 bases, and 8 bases lay outside the gene matches. The CDR3 length is 15 residues. Full variable domain (remainder filled in from reference TRBV19 and TRBJ2-1): DGGITQSPKYLFRKEGQNVTLSCEQNLNHDAMYWYRQDPGQGLRLIYYSQIVNDFQKGDIAEGYSVSREKKESFPLTVTSAQKNPTAFYLCASSALAGVSNEQFFGPGTRLTVL.

The rearrangement joins TRBV11-2 to TRBJ1-1; D uncertain. Trimming shortened V by 5 bases and J by 5 bases, and 6 bases separated the two germline ends. The CDR3 is 11 residues long. Germline loops: CDR1 SGHAT, CDR2 FQNNGV. In DNA, the CDR3 is TGTGCCAGCAGCGTTAAAACTGAAGCTTTCTTT. Protein sequence: CASSVKTEAFF.